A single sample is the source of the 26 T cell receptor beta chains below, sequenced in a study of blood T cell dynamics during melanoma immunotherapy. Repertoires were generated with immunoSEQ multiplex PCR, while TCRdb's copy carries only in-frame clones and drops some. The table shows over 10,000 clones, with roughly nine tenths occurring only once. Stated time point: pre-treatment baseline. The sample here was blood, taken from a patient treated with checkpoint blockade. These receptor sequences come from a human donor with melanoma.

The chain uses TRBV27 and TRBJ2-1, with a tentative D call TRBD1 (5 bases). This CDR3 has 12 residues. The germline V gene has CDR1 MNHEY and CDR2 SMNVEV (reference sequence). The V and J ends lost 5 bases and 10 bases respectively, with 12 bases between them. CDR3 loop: CASSERTKEQFF. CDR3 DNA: TGTGCCAGCAGTGAACGGACAAAGGAGCAGTTCTTC.

This CDR3 reads CASSSEGSSYEQYF. The CDR3 bases are TGTGCCAGCAGCTCGGAGGGGTCCTCCTACGAGCAGTACTTC. This chain uses TRBV7-9 with TRBJ2-7; D might be TRBD2 (6 bases). CDR1 SEHNR and CDR2 FQNEAQ come from the germline V gene (reference sequence). The length of the CDR3 is 14 residues. The germline V and J ends were trimmed by 4 bases and 0 bases, with 10 bases remaining between them.

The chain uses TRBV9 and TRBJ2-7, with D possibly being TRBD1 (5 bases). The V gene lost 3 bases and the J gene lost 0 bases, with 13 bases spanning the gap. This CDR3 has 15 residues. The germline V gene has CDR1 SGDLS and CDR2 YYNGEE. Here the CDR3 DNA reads TGTGCCAGCAGCGCGTTCCGAGACAGCTCCTACGAGCAGTACTTC. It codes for CASSAFRDSSYEQYF.

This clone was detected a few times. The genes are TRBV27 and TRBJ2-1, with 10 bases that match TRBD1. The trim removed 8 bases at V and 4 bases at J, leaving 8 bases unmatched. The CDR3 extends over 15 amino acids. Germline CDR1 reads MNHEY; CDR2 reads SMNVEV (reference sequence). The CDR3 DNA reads TGTGCCAGCCAGGCGGACAGGGGGAATTACAATGAGCAGTTCTTC. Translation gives CASQADRGNYNEQFF.

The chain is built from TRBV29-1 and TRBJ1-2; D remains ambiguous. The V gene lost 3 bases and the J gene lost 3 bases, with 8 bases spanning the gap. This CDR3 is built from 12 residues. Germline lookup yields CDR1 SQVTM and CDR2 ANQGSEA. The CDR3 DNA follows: TGCAGCGTTGACCCCTCGTACTATGGCTACACCTTC. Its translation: CSVDPSYYGYTF.

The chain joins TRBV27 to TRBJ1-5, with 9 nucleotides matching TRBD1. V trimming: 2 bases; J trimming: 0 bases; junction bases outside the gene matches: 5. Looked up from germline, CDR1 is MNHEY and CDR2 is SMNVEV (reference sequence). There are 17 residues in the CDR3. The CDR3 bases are TGTGCCAGCAGTTTAGACAGGGGGGGAAATAGCAATCAGCCCCAGCATTTT. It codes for CASSLDRGGNSNQPQHF.

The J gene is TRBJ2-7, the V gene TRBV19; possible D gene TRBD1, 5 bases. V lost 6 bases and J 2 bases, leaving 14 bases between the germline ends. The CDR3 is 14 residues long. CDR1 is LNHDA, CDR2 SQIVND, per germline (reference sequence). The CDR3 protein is CASSMAGPPYEQYF. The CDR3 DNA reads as TGTGCCAGTAGCATGGCAGGGCCTCCCTACGAGCAGTACTTC.

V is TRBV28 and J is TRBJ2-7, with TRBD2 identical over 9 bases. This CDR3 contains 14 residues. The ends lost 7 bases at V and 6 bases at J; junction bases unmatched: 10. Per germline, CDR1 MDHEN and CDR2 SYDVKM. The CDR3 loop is CASTVAGGPLEQYF. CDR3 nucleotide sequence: TGTGCCAGCACTGTGGCGGGAGGGCCCCTCGAGCAGTACTTC.

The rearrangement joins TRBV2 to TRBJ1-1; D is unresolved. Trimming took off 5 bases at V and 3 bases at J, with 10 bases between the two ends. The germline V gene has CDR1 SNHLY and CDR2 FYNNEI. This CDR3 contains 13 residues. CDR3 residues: CASSFLSDTEAFF. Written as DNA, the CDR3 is TGTGCCAGCAGTTTCCTTAGCGACACTGAAGCTTTCTTT.

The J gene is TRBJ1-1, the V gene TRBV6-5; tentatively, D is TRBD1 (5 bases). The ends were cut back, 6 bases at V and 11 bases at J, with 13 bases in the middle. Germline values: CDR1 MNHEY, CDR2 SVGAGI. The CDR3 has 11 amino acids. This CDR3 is CASRIQEVAFF. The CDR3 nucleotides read TGTGCCAGCAGGATACAGGAGGTCGCTTTCTTT.

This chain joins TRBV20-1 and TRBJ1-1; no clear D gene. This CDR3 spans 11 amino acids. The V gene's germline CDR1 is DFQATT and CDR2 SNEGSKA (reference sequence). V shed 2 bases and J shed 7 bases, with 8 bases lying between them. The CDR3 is CSARNEFEAFF. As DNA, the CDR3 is TGCAGTGCTAGAAACGAGTTTGAAGCTTTCTTT.

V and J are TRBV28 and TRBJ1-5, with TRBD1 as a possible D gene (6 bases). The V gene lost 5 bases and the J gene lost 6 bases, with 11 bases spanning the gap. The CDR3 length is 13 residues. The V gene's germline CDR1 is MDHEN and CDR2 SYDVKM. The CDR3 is CASSTGQGQPQHF. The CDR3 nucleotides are TGTGCCAGCAGTACAGGGCAAGGTCAGCCCCAGCATTTT.

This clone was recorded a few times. The CDR3 sequence: CASSRGSGGTEAFF. Written as DNA, the CDR3 is TGCGCCAGCAGTCGTGGCTCTGGGGGAACTGAAGCTTTCTTT. The chain has TRBV5-1 and TRBJ1-1; the D gene is possibly TRBD1 (5 bases). V was cut by 5 bases and J by 5 bases, with 16 bases left in between. The CDR3 consists of 14 residues. The germline V gene encodes CDR1 SGHRS and CDR2 YFSETQ.

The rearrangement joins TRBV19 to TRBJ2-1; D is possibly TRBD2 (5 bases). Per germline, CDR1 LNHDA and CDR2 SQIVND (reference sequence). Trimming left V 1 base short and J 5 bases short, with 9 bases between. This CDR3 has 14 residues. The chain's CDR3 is CASSIGEKNNEQFF. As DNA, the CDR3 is TGTGCCAGTAGTATAGGGGAGAAAAACAATGAGCAGTTCTTC.

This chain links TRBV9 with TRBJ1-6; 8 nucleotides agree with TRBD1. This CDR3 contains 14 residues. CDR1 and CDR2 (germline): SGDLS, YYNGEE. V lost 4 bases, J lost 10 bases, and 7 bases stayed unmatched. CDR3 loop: CASSSGQGGSPLHF. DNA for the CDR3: TGTGCCAGCAGCTCCGGACAGGGAGGCTCACCCCTCCACTTT.

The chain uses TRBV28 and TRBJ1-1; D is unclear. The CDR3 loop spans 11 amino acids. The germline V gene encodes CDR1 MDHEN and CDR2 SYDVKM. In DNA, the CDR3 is TGTGTTGTCCTCAGGAACACTGAAGCTTTCTTT. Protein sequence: CVVLRNTEAFF.

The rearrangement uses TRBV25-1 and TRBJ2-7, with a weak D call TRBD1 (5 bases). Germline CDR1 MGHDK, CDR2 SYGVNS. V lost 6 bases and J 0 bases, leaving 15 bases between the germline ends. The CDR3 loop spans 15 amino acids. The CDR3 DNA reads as TGTGCCAGCAGCATTTTTCAGGGATTCTCCTACGAGCAGTACTTC. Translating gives CASSIFQGFSYEQYF.

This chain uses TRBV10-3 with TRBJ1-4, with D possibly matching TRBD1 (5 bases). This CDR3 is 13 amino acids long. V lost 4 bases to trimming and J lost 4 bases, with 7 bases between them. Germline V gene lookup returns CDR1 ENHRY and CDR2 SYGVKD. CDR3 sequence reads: CAISGDGNEKLFF. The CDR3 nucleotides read TGTGCCATCAGTGGGGACGGTAATGAAAAACTGTTTTTT.

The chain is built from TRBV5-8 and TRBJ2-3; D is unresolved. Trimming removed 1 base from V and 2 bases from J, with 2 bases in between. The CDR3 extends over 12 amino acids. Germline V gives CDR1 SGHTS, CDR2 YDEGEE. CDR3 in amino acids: CASSLNTDTQYF. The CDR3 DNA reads TGTGCCAGCAGCTTGAACACAGATACGCAGTATTTT.

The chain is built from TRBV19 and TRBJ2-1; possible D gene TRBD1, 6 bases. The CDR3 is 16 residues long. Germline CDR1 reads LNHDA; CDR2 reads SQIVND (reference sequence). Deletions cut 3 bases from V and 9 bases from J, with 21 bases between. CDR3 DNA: TGTGCCAGTAGTATGAACGTGGCAGGGGTAGGCGGTGAGCAGTTCTTC. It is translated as CASSMNVAGVGGEQFF.

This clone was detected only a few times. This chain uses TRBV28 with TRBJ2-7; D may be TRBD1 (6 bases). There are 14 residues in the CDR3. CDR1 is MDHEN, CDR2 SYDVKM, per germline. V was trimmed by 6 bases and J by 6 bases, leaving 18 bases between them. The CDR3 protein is CASSRTHRVPEQYF. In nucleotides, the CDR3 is TGTGCCAGCAGCCGAACCCACAGGGTACCCGAGCAGTACTTC. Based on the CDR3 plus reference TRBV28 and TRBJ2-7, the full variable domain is DVKVTQSSRYLVKRTGEKVFLECVQDMDHENMFWYRQDPGLGLRLIYFSYDVKMKEKGDIPEGYSVSREKKERFSLILESASTNQTSMYLCASSRTHRVPEQYFGPGTRLTVT.

CDR3 coding DNA: TGTGCCAGCATGGGGGCGAGGAGCAATCAGCCCCAGCATTTT. Protein sequence: CASMGARSNQPQHF. This chain connects TRBV6-6 to TRBJ1-5; weak D call: TRBD1 (6 bases). The CDR3 is made up of 14 amino acids. Trimming stripped 7 bases from V and 1 base from J, with 11 bases between. CDR1 and CDR2 from the germline V gene are MNHNY and SVGAGI (reference sequence).

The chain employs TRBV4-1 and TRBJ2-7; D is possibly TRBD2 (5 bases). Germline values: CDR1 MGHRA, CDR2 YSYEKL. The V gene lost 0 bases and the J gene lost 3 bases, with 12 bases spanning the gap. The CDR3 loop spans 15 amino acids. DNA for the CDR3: TGCGCCAGCAGCCAAGAGCCCCAGGAGGACTACGAGCAGTACTTC. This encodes CASSQEPQEDYEQYF.

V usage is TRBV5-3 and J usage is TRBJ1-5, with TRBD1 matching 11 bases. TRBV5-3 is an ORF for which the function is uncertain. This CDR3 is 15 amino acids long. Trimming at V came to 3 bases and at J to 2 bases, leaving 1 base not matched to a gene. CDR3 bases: TGTGCCAGAAGCTGGACAGGGGGCGGCAATCAGCCCCAGCATTTT. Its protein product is CARSWTGGGNQPQHF.

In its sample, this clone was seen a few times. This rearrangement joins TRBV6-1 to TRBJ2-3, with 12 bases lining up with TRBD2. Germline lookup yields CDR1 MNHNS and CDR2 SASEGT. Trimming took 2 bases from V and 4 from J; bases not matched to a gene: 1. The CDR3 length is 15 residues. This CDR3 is CASSELAGGPDTQYF. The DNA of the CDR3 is TGTGCCAGCAGTGAACTAGCGGGAGGGCCAGATACGCAGTATTTT.

In DNA form, the CDR3 reads TGTGCCAGCCGTCAAGCTACAGGGATGGGGCAGCCCCAGCATTTT. It is translated as CASRQATGMGQPQHF. The chain carries TRBV28 and TRBJ1-5; possibly TRBD1 for D (6 bases). Deletions cut 8 bases from V and 7 bases from J, with 21 bases between. The germline gives CDR1 MDHEN, CDR2 SYDVKM. CDR3 size: 15 residues.